This entry features one TCR beta chain sequence. Its antigen is as yet unknown. TRB was amplified from roughly 250 ng of peripheral blood genomic DNA per sample. This sample stems from a study of T cell clusters in autoimmune cytopenias. Study observations and caveats: TRB repertoire shifts in secondary cytopenia and chronic lymphocytic leukemia mostly reflected lymphoma, not autoimmunity.

One tube held mixed TRB-A and TRB-B primer pools for touch-down PCR. TCRdb re-called the multiplex PCR reads and gives one entry per CDR3 protein, without DNA. Across roughly 11,000 distinct CDR3 sequences, the top ten clones capture roughly a quarter of the sample. CDR1 MNHNY and CDR2 SVGAGI come from the germline V gene (reference sequence). The CDR3 sequence is 14 residues long. These same records also appear under a second study, on T cell repertoires in aging, cancer and after chemotherapy.

The source material was peripheral blood. The genes are TRBV6-6 and TRBJ2-2; TCRdb picks TRBD1, but there is no DNA to check that call. This TCR came from a human donor in good health. This CDR3 reads CASSYAGLSGELFF.